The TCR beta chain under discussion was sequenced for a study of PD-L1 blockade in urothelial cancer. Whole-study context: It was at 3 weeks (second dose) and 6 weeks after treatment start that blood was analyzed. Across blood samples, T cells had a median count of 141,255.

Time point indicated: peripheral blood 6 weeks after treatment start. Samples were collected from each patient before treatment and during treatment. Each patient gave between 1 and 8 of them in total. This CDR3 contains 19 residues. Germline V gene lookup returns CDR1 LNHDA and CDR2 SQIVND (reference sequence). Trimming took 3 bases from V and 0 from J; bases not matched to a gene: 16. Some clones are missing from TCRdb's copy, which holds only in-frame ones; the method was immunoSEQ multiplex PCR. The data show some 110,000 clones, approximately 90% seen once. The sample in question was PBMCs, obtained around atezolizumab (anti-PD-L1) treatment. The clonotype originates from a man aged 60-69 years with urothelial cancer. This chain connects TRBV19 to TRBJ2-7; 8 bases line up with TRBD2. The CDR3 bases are TGTGCCAGTAGTATGCGGAGTTCTCTAGCGGGCCCTAGCTCCTACGAGCAGTACTTC. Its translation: CASSMRSSLAGPSSYEQYF.